This T cell receptor beta chain is drawn from a study of CD8 T cells in Susac syndrome. CDR1 is SGHTA and CDR2 is FQGNSA in the germline V gene. The CDR3 is 17 residues long. Trimming took off 1 base at V and 6 bases at J, with 16 bases between the two ends. The TEMRA cells underwent FACS enrichment, while the CD8+ and CD4+ T cells underwent negative isolation. After extraction with the RNeasy kit, roughly 0.45 to 1 ug of the RNA was reverse transcribed using random hexamers. TCRdb passed the immunoSEQ multiplex PCR reads through MiXCR, listing each CDR3 protein once. Among about 150,000 distinct CDR3 sequences listed, just under 97% were seen once.

The receptor comes from a human donor with multiple sclerosis. This chain joins TRBV7-2 and TRBJ1-6; D not resolved. Material for sequencing was CD8+ T cells from PBMCs. CDR3 nucleotides: TGTGCCAGCAGCTTAGGTACAGCCTTGGGAGCTAATTCACCCCTCCACTTT. Translated: CASSLGTALGANSPLHF.